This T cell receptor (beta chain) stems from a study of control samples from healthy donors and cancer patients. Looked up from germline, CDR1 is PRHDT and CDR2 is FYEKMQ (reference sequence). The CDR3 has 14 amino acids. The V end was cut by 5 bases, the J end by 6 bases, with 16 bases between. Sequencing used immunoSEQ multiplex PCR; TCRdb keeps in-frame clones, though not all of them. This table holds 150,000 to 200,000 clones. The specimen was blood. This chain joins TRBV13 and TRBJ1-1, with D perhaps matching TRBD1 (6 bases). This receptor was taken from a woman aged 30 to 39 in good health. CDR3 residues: CASSALTGLPEAFF. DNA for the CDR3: TGTGCCAGCAGCGCCCTAACAGGGCTCCCTGAAGCTTTCTTT.